The source of this T cell receptor beta chain is a study of blood T cell repertoires in COVID-19. Across the study: Samples of COVID-19 (acute and convalescent) were obtained from the United States, Italy and Spain. From T cells, B-cell-depleted T cells, or PBMCs came the material, which was cDNA or gDNA.

Seattle patients were enrolled during active infection and followed longitudinally. With 4 bases removed from V and 3 bases from J, the gap between germline ends came to 19 bases. This CDR3 contains 16 residues. Germline values: CDR1 MNHEY, CDR2 SMNVEV (reference sequence). This clone was counted a single time. Per the authors' pipeline: By means of reference gene primer amplification, nucleated cell counts were estimated. TCRdb's table, derived via immunoSEQ multiplex PCR, lists solely in-frame clones and lacks some. The V and J calls and the clone size are those of that table, but D and trimming were determined from the DNA. The repertoire holds around 300,000 clones, with roughly 89% as singletons.

What was sequenced was peripheral blood. This receptor was taken from a woman between 40 and 50 years old with COVID-19, enrolled during active disease. This rearrangement joins TRBV27 to TRBJ2-7; possibly TRBD2 for D (5 bases). The DNA for the CDR3 is TGTGCCAGCAGTTCCCTCCCCCCTAGCCAAGGCTACGAGCAGTACTTC. This codes for CASSSLPPSQGYEQYF.